This T cell receptor beta chain originates from a study of blood T cell repertoires in COVID-19. The overall study: Material from acute and convalescent COVID-19 was sourced from the United States, Italy and Spain.

Original analysis: Estimation of nucleated cell counts relied on the amplification of reference gene primers. Clones were sequenced by immunoSEQ multiplex PCR, and TCRdb holds only the in-frame ones, with some missing. The D gene and trimming were derived from the DNA, and the V and J assignments and clone size from that table. Of hundreds of thousands of clones in the sample, roughly 89% were seen once. This clone was observed a single time. Participants were placed into cohorts based on the clinical history they reported. What the recovered Cohort 3 donors had was two negative PCRs, clearance, or symptom resolution. This receptor was identified in a man between 60 and 75 years old who had recovered from COVID-19. Sequenced sample: PBMCs or T cells enriched from blood (not recorded which).

In DNA, the CDR3 is TGTGCCAGCAGCTTAGGATTTGGGCGGGAGGGTAAAACCGGGGAGCTGTTTTTT. Its translation: CASSLGFGREGKTGELFF. The chain couples TRBV7-2 to TRBJ2-2; TRBD2 matches 9 bases. V lost 1 base to trimming and J lost 5 bases; unmatched junction nucleotides: 11. CDR3 length: 18 residues. Germline V lookup: CDR1 SGHTA, CDR2 FQGNSA.